The clone carrying this T cell receptor beta chain was detected once. As handled by the study authors: Estimates of nucleated cell counts were drawn from the amplification of reference gene primers. This table comes from immunoSEQ multiplex PCR, and its TCRdb copy is limited to in-frame clones, with some not included. That table supplies the V and J calls and clone size; D and trimming were determined from the DNA. The sample lists about 240,000 clones; just under 85% were seen once. The data originate from a study of blood T cell repertoires in COVID-19. Study-level background: Acute and convalescent COVID-19 specimens originated in the United States, Italy and Spain. The cDNA or gDNA used as material had been derived from T cells, B-cell-depleted T cells, or PBMCs.

The V and J ends lost 4 bases and 9 bases respectively, with 10 bases between them. Germline CDR1 is SGHVS and CDR2 is FQNEAQ. This CDR3 contains 12 residues. Sequenced sample: peripheral blood. The genes are TRBV7-8 and TRBJ2-1; TRBD2 might be the D (5 bases). The source of this sequence is a woman of 80 years or more with acute or convalescent COVID-19. The CDR3 region is CASSSEGFEQFF. CDR3 DNA sequence: TGTGCCAGCAGCTCAGAGGGCTTTGAGCAGTTCTTC.